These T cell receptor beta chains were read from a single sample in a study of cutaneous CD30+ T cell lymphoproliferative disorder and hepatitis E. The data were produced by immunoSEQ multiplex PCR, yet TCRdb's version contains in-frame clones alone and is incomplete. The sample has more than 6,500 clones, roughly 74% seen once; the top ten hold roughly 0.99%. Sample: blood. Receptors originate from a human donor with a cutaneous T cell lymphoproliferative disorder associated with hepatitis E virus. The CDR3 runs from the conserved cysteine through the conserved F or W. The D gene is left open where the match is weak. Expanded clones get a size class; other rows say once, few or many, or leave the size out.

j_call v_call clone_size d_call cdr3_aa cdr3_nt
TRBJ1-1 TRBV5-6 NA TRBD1 CASSPGQGATTEAFF TGTGCCAGCAGTCCCGGACAGGGGGCTACCACTGAAGCTTTCTTT
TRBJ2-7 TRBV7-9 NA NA CASSLALGDEQYF TGTGCCAGCAGCTTAGCGTTAGGGGACGAGCAGTACTTC
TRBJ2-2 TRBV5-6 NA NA CASSTGTNTGELFF TGTGCCAGCAGCACCGGAACGAACACCGGGGAGCTGTTTTTT
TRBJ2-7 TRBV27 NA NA CASSFGLSSYEQYF TGTGCCAGCAGTTTTGGACTCTCCTCCTACGAGCAGTACTTC
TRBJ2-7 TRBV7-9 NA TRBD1 CASSPGQGAEQYF TGTGCCAGCAGCCCCGGACAGGGAGCCGAGCAGTACTTC
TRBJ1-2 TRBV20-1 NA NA CSASRNYGYTF TGCAGTGCTAGTCGGAACTATGGCTACACCTTC
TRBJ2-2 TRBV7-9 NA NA CASTTAEDNTGELFF TGTGCCAGCACCACCGCAGAAGATAACACCGGGGAGCTGTTTTTT
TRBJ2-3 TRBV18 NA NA CASSPTTGMTDTQYF TGTGCCAGCTCACCAACCACCGGTATGACAGATACGCAGTATTTT
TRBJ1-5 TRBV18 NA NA CASSPTGSQPQHF TGTGCCAGCTCACCTACAGGGAGTCAGCCCCAGCATTTT
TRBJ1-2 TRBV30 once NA CAWKNANYGYTF TGTGCCTGGAAAAACGCTAACTATGGCTACACCTTC
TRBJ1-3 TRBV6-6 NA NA CASRPGYNSGNTIYF TGTGCCAGCAGACCAGGATACAACTCTGGAAACACCATATATTTT
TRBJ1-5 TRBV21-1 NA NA CASSIHNRDREVYGNQPQHF TGTGCCAGCAGCATACATAACCGGGACAGGGAGGTGTACGGCAATCAGCCCCAGCATTTT
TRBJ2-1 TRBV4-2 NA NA CASSQTNQERNEQFF TGTGCCAGCAGCCAAACAAATCAGGAGAGGAATGAGCAGTTCTTC
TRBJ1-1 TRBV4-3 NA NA CASSLSVGDMNTEAFF TGCGCCAGCAGCCTCTCCGTGGGCGACATGAACACTGAAGCTTTCTTT
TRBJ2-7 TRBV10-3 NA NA CAISDPRTLTYEQYF TGTGCCATCAGTGATCCCCGGACCCTCACCTACGAGCAGTACTTC
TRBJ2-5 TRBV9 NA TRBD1 CASSVGTGGGQETQYF TGTGCCAGCAGCGTAGGGACAGGGGGAGGGCAAGAGACCCAGTACTTC
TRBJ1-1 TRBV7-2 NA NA CASRLQNTEAFF TGTGCCAGCAGACTCCAGAACACTGAAGCTTTCTTT